Presented here are 26 T cell receptor beta chains from one specimen sequenced in a study of blood T cells in healthy people across ages. Primers used in a second PCR of about 6 to 11 cycles were a sample-barcoded 5' primer and a J-beta primer mix. One entry per CDR3 protein results from TCRdb running MiXCR on the 5' RACE reads. The table records hundreds of thousands of distinct CDR3 sequences, roughly 49% of them present only once. The sequencing input was blood. The receptors were sampled from a woman aged 60 to 75 in good health.

About this clonotype itself: This may come from a read error, since a much larger clone is one base off. V is TRBV10-3 and J is TRBJ2-5; the D gene is possibly TRBD1 (5 bases). The J call may be mistaken, given a closer DNA end match to TRBJ2-7. Germline CDR1 reads ENHRY; CDR2 reads SYGVKD. This CDR3 has 14 residues. The CDR3, as DNA: TGTGCCGTCAGTGGTACAGGCACGGGCTACGAGCAGTACTTC. Translating gives CAVSGTGTGYEQYF.

The chain uses TRBV7-9 and TRBJ2-4; 8 positions match TRBD1. The CDR3 contains 15 residues. The junction had 7 bases not matched to a gene; V was cut back by 5 bases and J by 4 bases. Germline CDR1 and CDR2: SEHNR and FQNEAQ (reference sequence). DNA for the CDR3: TGTGCCAGCAGCGCGGCCGGGACAGGAAAAAACATTCAGTACTTC. It yields the protein CASSAAGTGKNIQYF.

This clonotype showed up just once. The rearrangement links TRBV6-2 or TRBV6-3 to TRBJ2-1; TRBD2 agrees at 7 bases. This CDR3 has 15 residues. V shed 2 bases and J 2 bases; nucleotides not matched to a gene: 3. Germline-derived CDR1 and CDR2 are MNHEY and SVGEGT. CDR3 loop: CASSYGAGAYNEQFF. CDR3 nucleotides: TGTGCCAGCAGTTACGGCGCGGGGGCCTACAATGAGCAGTTCTTC.

The chain employs TRBV28 and TRBJ2-1; 8 bases align to TRBD2. This CDR3 spans 16 amino acids. The J segment lost 7 bases and the V segment lost 3 bases, leaving 11 bases of the junction unmatched. Germline V lookup: CDR1 MDHEN, CDR2 SYDVKM. The CDR3 protein is CASSFSRGGAGNEQFF. Here the CDR3 DNA reads TGTGCCAGCAGTTTCTCACGGGGGGGCGCAGGGAATGAGCAGTTCTTC.

This clonotype was counted between two and nine times. The chain couples TRBV12-3 or TRBV12-4 to TRBJ2-7, with unresolved D. The length of the CDR3 is 12 residues. Trimming removed 7 bases at V and 5 bases at J, with 12 bases between. The CDR3 nucleotides are TGTGCCAGCACCGCGGACCGGCACGAGCAGTACTTC. It encodes CASTADRHEQYF.

This clonotype was seen only a few times. V gene TRBV2 combines with J gene TRBJ1-2; TRBD1 is a possible D gene (5 bases). V lost 7 bases, J lost 13 bases, and 19 bases lay in between. Germline-derived CDR1 and CDR2 are SNHLY and FYNNEI. The length of the CDR3 is 12 residues. CDR3 bases: TGTGCCAGCACGATGAGCGGACACTCTGGCACCTTC. This translates into CASTMSGHSGTF.

This clonotype was picked up many times. V usage is TRBV7-2 and J usage is TRBJ2-3; the D is unclear. In germline, CDR1 is SGHTA, CDR2 FQGNSA. The CDR3 is 14 residues long. The ends were cut back, 1 base at V and 2 bases at J, with 7 bases in the middle. CDR3 in DNA: TGTGCCAGCAGCTTAGGTCGGCACACAGATACGCAGTATTTT. Translation gives CASSLGRHTDTQYF. The whole variable domain, filled in from reference TRBV7-2 and TRBJ2-3, reads GAGVSQSPSNKVTEKGKDVELRCDPISGHTALYWYRQSLGQGLEFLIYFQGNSAPDKSGLPSDRFSAERTGGSVSTLTIQRTQQEDSAVYLCASSLGRHTDTQYFGPGTRLTVL.

The sample holds a few counts of this clonotype. The chain links TRBV12-3 or TRBV12-4 to TRBJ2-1; 12 nucleotides align to TRBD2. V was pared by 6 bases and J by 4 bases, with 4 bases of the junction left unmatched. The CDR3 runs to 15 residues. In nucleotides, the CDR3 is TGTGCCAGCAGGCCGGGACTAGCGGGTTACAATGAGCAGTTCTTC. Protein sequence: CASRPGLAGYNEQFF.

This clonotype was detected only once. This may be a read error, as it is one base from a much larger clone. The chain employs TRBV28 and TRBJ1-2; D gene uncertain. CDR3 length: 13 amino acids. Germline lookup yields CDR1 MDHEN and CDR2 SYDVKM. CDR3 nucleotide sequence: TGTACCAGCAGTTTAGAGATGGTTGTTGGCTACACCTTC. This codes for CTSSLEMVVGYTF.

This chain uses TRBV28 with TRBJ2-1; D not resolved. The CDR3 has 14 residues. Trimming took off 8 bases at V and 4 bases at J, with 15 bases between the two ends. From germline, CDR1 is MDHEN and CDR2 SYDVKM. The CDR3 region is CASEVSLSYNEQFF. DNA of the CDR3: TGTGCCAGCGAGGTTAGCCTATCATACAATGAGCAGTTCTTC.

The chain has TRBV14 and TRBJ2-5; no clear D. Trimming stripped 1 base from V and 1 base from J, with 19 bases between. In germline, CDR1 is SGHDN, CDR2 FVKESK. This CDR3 spans 18 amino acids. CDR3 nucleotide sequence: TGTGCCAGCAGCCAAGTATGGATGCAGGCAGTAGGCCAAGAGACCCAGTACTTC. It yields the protein CASSQVWMQAVGQETQYF.

The chain joins TRBV7-2 to TRBJ2-1, with D perhaps TRBD2 (5 bases). Trimming pared 5 bases from V and 10 bases from J, leaving 9 bases between. Germline V CDR1 and CDR2: SGHTA, FQGNSA. This CDR3 region has 11 residues. For the CDR3, the DNA is TGTGCCAGCAGCCCACTAGGGGAGCAGTTCTTC. This encodes CASSPLGEQFF.

The chain employs TRBV3-1 and TRBJ2-7; 14 nucleotides agree with TRBD2. CDR3 length equals 18 residues. Trimming took 2 bases from V and 5 from J; bases not matched to a gene: 11. CDR1 and CDR2 (germline): LGHDT, YNNKEL (reference sequence). In nucleotides, the CDR3 is TGTGCCAGCAGCCAAAGACGAAGGGGACTAGCGGGAGTCGACGAGCAGTACTTC. Residues: CASSQRRRGLAGVDEQYF.

This clonotype occurred a few times. The J gene is TRBJ2-6, the V gene TRBV29-1, with D unclear. The CDR3 has 13 amino acids. Germline V gene lookup returns CDR1 SQVTM and CDR2 ANQGSEA. Deletions cut 2 bases from V and 4 bases from J, with 6 bases between. The CDR3 DNA reads TGCAGCGTTGAAAGGTGGGGGGCCAACGTCCTGACTTTC. It translates to CSVERWGANVLTF.

This clonotype showed up just a few times. The chain uses TRBV5-6 and TRBJ2-4; possible D gene TRBD1, 6 bases. The CDR3 sequence is 17 residues long. In germline, CDR1 is SGHDT, CDR2 YYEEEE. V shed 3 bases and J shed 4 bases, with 20 bases lying between them. The CDR3 sequence: CASSSGATGWGKNIQYF. CDR3 DNA sequence: TGTGCCAGCAGCTCCGGCGCGACAGGTTGGGGGAAAAACATTCAGTACTTC.

The genes are TRBV27 and TRBJ1-6; TRBD1 might be the D (5 bases). The CDR3 sequence is 15 residues long. CDR1 is MNHEY and CDR2 is SMNVEV in the germline V gene (reference sequence). The germline V and J ends were trimmed by 5 bases and 5 bases, with 13 bases remaining between them. CDR3 nucleotides: TGTGCCAGCAGTCCTCGGGACGCGAATAATTCACCCCTCCACTTT. Protein product: CASSPRDANNSPLHF.

In its sample, this clonotype was seen a few times. V usage is TRBV3-1 and J usage is TRBJ1-6; D unclear. The CDR3 totals 12 residues. Trimming took 0 bases from V and 11 from J, leaving 5 bases between them. Germline assignment: CDR1 LGHDT and CDR2 YNNKEL (reference sequence). For the CDR3, the DNA is TGTGCCAGCAGCCAAGAACGGCCACCCCTCCACTTT. Its translation: CASSQERPPLHF.

This chain uses TRBV29-1 with TRBJ2-1; D possibly corresponds to TRBD2 (7 bases). Germline V CDR1 and CDR2: SQVTM, ANQGSEA. CDR3 length: 14 amino acids. Trimming cost V 3 bases and J 13 bases, with 22 bases left between them. The DNA for the CDR3 is TGCAGCGTTGATGGGAGAACAGGGAGGGAGACCCAGTTCTTC. Protein sequence: CSVDGRTGRETQFF.

The chain combines TRBV7-2 with TRBJ1-4; D possibly corresponds to TRBD1 (6 bases). The ends were cut back, 6 bases at V and 0 bases at J, with 11 bases in the middle. Germline lookup yields CDR1 SGHTA and CDR2 FQGNSA. The CDR3 totals 15 residues. DNA of the CDR3: TGTGCCAGCAGACAGGGAGATTCAACTAATGAAAAACTGTTTTTT. Amino acids: CASRQGDSTNEKLFF.

The chain recombines TRBV13 with TRBJ2-4, with 7 bases matching TRBD1. The J call is in doubt because the DNA end fits TRBJ2-7 better. The CDR3 length is 14 residues. CDR1 and CDR2 (germline): PRHDT, FYEKMQ (reference sequence). This chain's CDR3 is CASSNDRETYEQYF. DNA of the CDR3: TGTGCCAGCAGCAACGACAGGGAAACCTACGAGCAGTACTTC.

With respect to this clonotype: A much larger clone is a single base away; this may be a read error. The V call is TRBV20-1, the J call TRBJ2-7; TRBD1 aligns across 9 bases. The J call is uncertain, as TRBJ2-4 better fits the DNA end. CDR3 length: 13 amino acids. Germline values: CDR1 DFQATT, CDR2 SNEGSKA (reference sequence). CDR3 loop: CSALGQGANIQYF. The CDR3 DNA reads TGCAGTGCTCTGGGACAGGGCGCCAACATTCAGTACTTC.

The V and J genes are TRBV6-5 and TRBJ1-1; the D gene is possibly TRBD1 (5 bases). V lost 6 bases to trimming and J lost 1 base, with 12 bases between them. Germline loops: CDR1 MNHEY, CDR2 SVGAGI. This CDR3 region has 14 residues. The CDR3 region is CASRFRVPNTEAFF. The CDR3 nucleotides are TGTGCCAGCAGATTCAGGGTTCCGAACACTGAAGCTTTCTTT.

Concerning this clonotype itself: A read error may produce the germline difference seen at one junction end. The chain recombines TRBV4-1 with TRBJ2-1, with D possibly matching TRBD2 (6 bases). The CDR3 has 17 residues. Germline loops: CDR1 MGHRA, CDR2 YSYEKL. CDR3 sequence: CASNHPITGDSYNEQFF. The CDR3, as DNA: TGTGCCAGCAACCACCCAATTACGGGAGACTCCTACAATGAGCAGTTCTTC.

In this sample, this clonotype turned up a few times. J is TRBJ2-5 and V is TRBV10-3; possibly TRBD2 for D (5 bases). CDR1 and CDR2 (germline): ENHRY, SYGVKD. This CDR3 is built from 13 residues. Trimming stripped 8 bases from V and 0 bases from J, with 10 bases between. The CDR3 nucleotides are TGTGCCATCTGGTCGGGGTACCAAGAGACCCAGTACTTC. This sequence encodes CAIWSGYQETQYF.

This clonotype appeared a few times. This chain links TRBV24-1 with TRBJ2-3, with TRBD2 matching over 12 bases. CDR3 length: 16 residues. V dropped 3 bases and J dropped 6; count of bases not matched to a gene: 6. The germline V gene encodes CDR1 KGHDR and CDR2 SFDVKD. The CDR3 DNA follows: TGTGCCACCAGTGATCTACTAGCGGGAGGTGGTGATACGCAGTATTTT. Its protein is CATSDLLAGGGDTQYF.

The chain is built from TRBV20-1 and TRBJ2-1, with TRBD2 matching 7 bases. Germline V gene lookup returns CDR1 DFQATT and CDR2 SNEGSKA (reference sequence). The length of the CDR3 is 15 residues. Unmatched junction bases numbered 4, after V lost 0 bases and J lost 2 bases. CDR3 region: CSARDGTNPYNEQFF. The DNA of the CDR3 is TGCAGTGCTAGAGATGGGACTAACCCCTACAATGAGCAGTTCTTC.